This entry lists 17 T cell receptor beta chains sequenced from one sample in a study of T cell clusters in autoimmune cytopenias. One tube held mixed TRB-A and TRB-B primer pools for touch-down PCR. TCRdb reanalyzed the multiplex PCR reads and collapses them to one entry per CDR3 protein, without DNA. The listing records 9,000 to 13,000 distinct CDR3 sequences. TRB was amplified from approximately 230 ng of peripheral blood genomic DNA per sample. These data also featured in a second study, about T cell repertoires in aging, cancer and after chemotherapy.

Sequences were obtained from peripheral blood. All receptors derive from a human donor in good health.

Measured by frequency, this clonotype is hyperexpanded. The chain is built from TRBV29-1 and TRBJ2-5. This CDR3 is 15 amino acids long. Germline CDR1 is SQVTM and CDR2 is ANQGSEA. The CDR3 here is CSVEEGLGRQETQYF.

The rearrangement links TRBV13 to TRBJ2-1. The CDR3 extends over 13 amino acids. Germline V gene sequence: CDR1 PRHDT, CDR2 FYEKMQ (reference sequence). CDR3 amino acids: CASSLGVYNEQFF.

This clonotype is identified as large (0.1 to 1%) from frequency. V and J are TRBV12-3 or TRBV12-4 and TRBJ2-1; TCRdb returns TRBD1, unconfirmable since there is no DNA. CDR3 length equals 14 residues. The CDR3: CASSRTGAYNEQFF.

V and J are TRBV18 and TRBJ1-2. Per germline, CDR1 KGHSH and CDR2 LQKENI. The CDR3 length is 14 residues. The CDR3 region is CASSPYRDEVGYTF.

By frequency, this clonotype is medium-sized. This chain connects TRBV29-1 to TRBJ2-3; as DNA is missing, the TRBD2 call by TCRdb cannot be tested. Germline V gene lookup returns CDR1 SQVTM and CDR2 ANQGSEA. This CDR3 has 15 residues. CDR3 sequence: CSVVLAGGSTDTQYF.

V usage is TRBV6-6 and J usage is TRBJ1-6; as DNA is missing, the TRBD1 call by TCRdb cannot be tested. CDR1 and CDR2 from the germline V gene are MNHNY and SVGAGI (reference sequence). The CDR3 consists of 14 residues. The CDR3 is CASRFDRGNSPLHF.

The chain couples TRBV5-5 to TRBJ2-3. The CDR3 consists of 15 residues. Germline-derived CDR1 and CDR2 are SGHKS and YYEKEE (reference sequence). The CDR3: CASSGLGSGTDTQYF.

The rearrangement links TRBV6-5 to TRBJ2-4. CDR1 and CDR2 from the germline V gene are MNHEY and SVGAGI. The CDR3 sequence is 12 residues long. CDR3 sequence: CASSGVWDIQYF.

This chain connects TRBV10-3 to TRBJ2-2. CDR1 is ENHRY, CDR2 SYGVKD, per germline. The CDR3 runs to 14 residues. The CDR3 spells CAISGGANTGELFF.

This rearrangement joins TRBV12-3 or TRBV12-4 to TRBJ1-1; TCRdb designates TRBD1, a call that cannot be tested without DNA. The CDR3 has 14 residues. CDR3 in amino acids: CASSPRQGNTEAFF.

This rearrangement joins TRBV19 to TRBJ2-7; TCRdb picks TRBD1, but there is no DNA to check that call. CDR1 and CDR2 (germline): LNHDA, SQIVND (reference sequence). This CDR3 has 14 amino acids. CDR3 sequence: CASSRDAFSYEQYF.

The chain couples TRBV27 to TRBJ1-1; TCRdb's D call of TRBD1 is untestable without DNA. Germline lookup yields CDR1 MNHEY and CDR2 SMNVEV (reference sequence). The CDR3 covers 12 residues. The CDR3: CASGQGNTEAFF.

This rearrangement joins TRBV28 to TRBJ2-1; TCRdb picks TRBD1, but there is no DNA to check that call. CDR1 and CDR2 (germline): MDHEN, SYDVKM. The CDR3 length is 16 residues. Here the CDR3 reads CASSSPLSRSYNEQFF.

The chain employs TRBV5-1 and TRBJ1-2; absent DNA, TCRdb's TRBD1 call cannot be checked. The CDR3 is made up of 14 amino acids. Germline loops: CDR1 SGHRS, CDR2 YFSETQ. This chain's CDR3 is CASSSSRDSYGYTF.

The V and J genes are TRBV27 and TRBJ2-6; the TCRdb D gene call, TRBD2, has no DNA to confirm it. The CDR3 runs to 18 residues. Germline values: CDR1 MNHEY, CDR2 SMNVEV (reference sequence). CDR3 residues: CASSQRAGTRSGANVLTF. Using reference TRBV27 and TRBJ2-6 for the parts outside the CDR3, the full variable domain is EAQVTQNPRYLITVTGKKLTVTCSQNMNHEYMSWYRQDPGLGLRQIYYSMNVEVTDKGDVPEGYKVSRKEKRNFPLILESPSPNQTSLYFCASSQRAGTRSGANVLTFGAGSRLTVL.

CDR3 sequence reads: CASDTAPYEQYF. The gene calls are TRBV30 and TRBJ2-7; TCRdb gives TRBD2 as the D gene, but with no DNA this cannot be confirmed. CDR3 length equals 12 residues. Germline V gene sequence: CDR1 GTSNPN, CDR2 SVGIG (reference sequence).

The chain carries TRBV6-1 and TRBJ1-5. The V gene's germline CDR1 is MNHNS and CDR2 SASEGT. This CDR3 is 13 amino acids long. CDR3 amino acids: CASSPDSNQPQHF.